The 10 T cell receptor beta chains in this list originate from one sample, sequenced in a study of OX40 agonist ivuxolimab in advanced cancers. TCRdb's table, derived via immunoSEQ multiplex PCR, lists solely in-frame clones and lacks some. The sample carries 60,000 to 85,000 clones, 90% to 95% recorded once. The source material was CD4+ or CD8+ T cells sorted from blood, sampled in a trial of the OX40 agonist ivuxolimab. The receptors were sampled from an adult with an advanced solid tumor such as melanoma, head and neck, liver or kidney cancer.

The rearrangement uses TRBV6-5 and TRBJ1-6, with D maybe TRBD1 (5 bases). This CDR3 has 15 amino acids. V lost 0 bases and J 8 bases, leaving 11 bases between the germline ends. Germline values: CDR1 MNHEY, CDR2 SVGAGI. The CDR3 DNA follows: TGTGCCAGCAGTTACTCGTGGGTAGGGGATTCACCCCTCCACTTT. Its translation: CASSYSWVGDSPLHF.

This clone was seen a few times. The chain has TRBV7-9 and TRBJ1-1; D not resolved. Per germline, CDR1 SEHNR and CDR2 FQNEAQ (reference sequence). The length of the CDR3 is 13 residues. Trimming left V 1 base short and J 1 base short, with 4 bases between. The CDR3 spells CASSLDTNTEAFF. The CDR3 DNA reads TGTGCCAGCAGCTTAGACACGAACACTGAAGCTTTCTTT.

The gene calls are TRBV7-9 and TRBJ2-4; D is perhaps TRBD1 (6 bases). V dropped 5 bases and J dropped 4 bases, with 12 bases sitting between them. This CDR3 has 14 residues. The germline CDR1 and CDR2 sequences are SEHNR and FQNEAQ (reference sequence). CDR3 sequence reads: CASSPRDKKNIQYF. The DNA for the CDR3 is TGTGCCAGCAGCCCCCGGGACAAGAAAAACATTCAGTACTTC.

The chain carries TRBV19 and TRBJ2-1; D is ambiguous. There are 16 residues in the CDR3. V was cut by 3 bases and J by 2 bases, with 14 bases left in between. The germline V gene encodes CDR1 LNHDA and CDR2 SQIVND (reference sequence). CDR3 loop: CASSMDTIGTYNEQFF. Written as DNA, the CDR3 is TGTGCCAGTAGTATGGATACCATAGGAACCTACAATGAGCAGTTCTTC.

The chain uses TRBV4-1 and TRBJ2-1, with 7 bases aligning to TRBD2. V shed 1 base, J shed 3 bases, and the junction held 3 bases outside the gene matches. Per germline, CDR1 MGHRA and CDR2 YSYEKL. The CDR3 has 15 residues. CDR3 DNA: TGCGCCAGCAGCCAAGTGACGGGAGGCTACAATGAGCAGTTCTTC. This encodes CASSQVTGGYNEQFF.

The rearrangement links TRBV4-3 to TRBJ1-4, with unresolved D. The CDR3 covers 16 residues. V dropped 4 bases and J dropped 0 bases, with 12 bases sitting between them. Germline assignment: CDR1 LGHNA and CDR2 YSLEER. In DNA, the CDR3 is TGCGCCAGCAGCCCCGAGCGGCTCGCAACTAATGAAAAACTGTTTTTT. Encoded protein: CASSPERLATNEKLFF.

The rearrangement joins TRBV7-6 to TRBJ2-7; possibly TRBD1 for D (6 bases). This CDR3 is built from 15 residues. V lost 5 bases to trimming and J lost 3 bases, with 17 bases between them. Per the germline V gene, CDR1 is SGHVS and CDR2 is FNYEAQ. The chain's CDR3 is CASSQGTGPNYEQYF. The CDR3 nucleotides read TGTGCCAGCAGCCAGGGGACCGGTCCAAACTACGAGCAGTACTTC.

For the CDR3, the DNA is TGTGCCAGCAGTGATAGGGCAGAGGACACAGATACGCAGTATTTT. It is translated as CASSDRAEDTDTQYF. This chain joins TRBV25-1 and TRBJ2-3; D gene unclear. This CDR3 has 15 amino acids. The germline V gene has CDR1 MGHDK and CDR2 SYGVNS. V dropped 3 bases and J dropped 2 bases, with 12 bases sitting between them. Based on the CDR3 plus reference TRBV25-1 and TRBJ2-3, the full variable domain is EADIYQTPRYLVIGTGKKITLECSQTMGHDKMYWYQQDPGMELHLIHYSYGVNSTEKGDLSSESTVSRIRTEHFPLTLESARPSHTSQYLCASSDRAEDTDTQYFGPGTRLTVL.

The gene calls are TRBV7-2 and TRBJ2-5; TRBD1 matches at 11 bases. V lost 3 bases to trimming and J lost 1 base; unmatched junction nucleotides: 4. The CDR3 contains 16 residues. Germline loops: CDR1 SGHTA, CDR2 FQGNSA. DNA for the CDR3: TGTGCCAGCAGCTTCCCCGGGACAGGGGGCCAAGAGACCCAGTACTTC. It translates to CASSFPGTGGQETQYF.

The genes are TRBV7-2 and TRBJ2-1; D call uncertain. The CDR3 consists of 12 residues. Germline loops: CDR1 SGHTA, CDR2 FQGNSA. The ends were cut back, 1 base at V and 9 bases at J, with 7 bases in the middle. The CDR3 region has the DNA TGTGCCAGCAGCTTAGGGCAGCTTGAGCAGTTCTTC. Protein sequence: CASSLGQLEQFF.